This TCR beta chain was recorded in a study of blood T cell repertoires in COVID-19. Measured with immunoSEQ multiplex PCR; TCRdb has only the in-frame clones, and not every one. This table has some 110,000 clones, about 83% appearing once. The CDR3 is made up of 17 amino acids. Germline trimming cut 1 base from V and 0 bases from J; bases unmatched to any gene: 5. Germline CDR1 and CDR2: SGHRS and YFSETQ. J is TRBJ1-3 and V is TRBV5-1; 9 positions match TRBD1. Sequencing was performed on peripheral blood. The clonotype was recovered from a man aged 65 to 79 with acute or convalescent COVID-19. Written as DNA, the CDR3 is TGCGCCAGCAGCTTGACAGACAGGGGGACCTCTGGAAACACCATATATTTT. Amino acid sequence: CASSLTDRGTSGNTIYF. Full variable domain (outside the CDR3, taken from reference TRBV5-1 and TRBJ1-3): KAGVTQTPRYLIKTRGQQVTLSCSPISGHRSVSWYQQTPGQGLQFLFEYFSETQRNKGNFPGRFSGRQFSNSRSEMNVSTLELGDSALYLCASSLTDRGTSGNTIYFGEGSWLTVV.